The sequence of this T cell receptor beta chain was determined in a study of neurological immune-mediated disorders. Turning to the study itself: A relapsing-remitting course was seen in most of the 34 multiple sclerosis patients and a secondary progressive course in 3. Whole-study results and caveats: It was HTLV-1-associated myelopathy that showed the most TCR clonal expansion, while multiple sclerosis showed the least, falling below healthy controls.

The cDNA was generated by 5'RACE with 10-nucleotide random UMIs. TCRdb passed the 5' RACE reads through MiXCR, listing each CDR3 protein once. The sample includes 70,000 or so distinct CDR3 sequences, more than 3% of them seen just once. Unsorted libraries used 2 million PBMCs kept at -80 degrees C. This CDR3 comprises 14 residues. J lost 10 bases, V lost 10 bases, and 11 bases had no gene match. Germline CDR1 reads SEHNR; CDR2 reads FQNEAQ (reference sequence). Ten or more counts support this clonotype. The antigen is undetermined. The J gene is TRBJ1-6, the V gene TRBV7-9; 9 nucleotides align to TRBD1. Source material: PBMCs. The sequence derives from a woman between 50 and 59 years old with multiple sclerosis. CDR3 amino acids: CAIPYRGPGSPLHF. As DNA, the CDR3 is TGTGCCATCCCGTACAGGGGGCCGGGGTCACCCCTCCACTTT.